Listed below are T cell receptor beta chains from one sample, sequenced in a study of spatial heterogeneity in lung cancer. From the 5' RACE reads, TCRdb called clonotypes with MiXCR, one entry per CDR3 protein. Seen here are tens of thousands of distinct CDR3 sequences, roughly 7% observed once, and the top ten hold approximately 2.6%. This sample comprised PBMCs, obtained at surgery. Source of these receptors: a female donor with early-stage non-small cell lung cancer. CDR3s include the opening cysteine and the closing phenylalanine or tryptophan. The D gene is left open where the match is weak. Size is stated for part of the rows, as once, few or many counts, or as a class when the clone is expanded.

clone_size | d_call | j_call | v_call | cdr3_nt | cdr3_aa
many | TRBD1 | TRBJ2-7 | TRBV28 | TGTGCCATTAAAGGGACAGGGGGACACGAGCAGTACTTC | CAIKGTGGHEQYF
many | - | TRBJ2-1 | TRBV2 | TGTGCCAGCAGTCCCCCGGGGGGACAGGCCGTCCCGGTGCGGTTCTTC | CASSPPGGQAVPVRFF
- | TRBD1 | TRBJ1-6 | TRBV5-1 | TGCGCCAGCAGCCTCTCGGGACAGTCTTCACCCCTCCACTTT | CASSLSGQSSPLHF
many | - | TRBJ2-5 | TRBV7-2 | TGTGCCAGCAGCTTTGATGCCGCGAGGGCCCAGTACTTC | CASSFDAARAQYF
many | - | TRBJ1-1 | TRBV3-1 | TGTGCCAGCAGCCAAGCGGCTGAAGCTTTCTTT | CASSQAAEAFF
- | - | TRBJ1-1 | TRBV30 | TGTGCCTGGAGTGAGGGGGGGCTGGGCACTGAAGCTTTCTTT | CAWSEGGLGTEAFF
many | - | TRBJ1-1 | TRBV18 | TGTGCCAGCTCACCAGGGCAAGGGTTGAACACTGAAGCTTTCTTT | CASSPGQGLNTEAFF
many | TRBD1 | TRBJ2-7 | TRBV19 | TGTGCCAGCGCGGGACTTCACGGGACAGGGACCTACGAGCAGTACTTC | CASAGLHGTGTYEQYF
many | TRBD1 | TRBJ1-3 | TRBV20-1 | TGCAGTGCTAGTCCCAAATCGCCGGGACAGGGGGTAAACACCATATATTTT | CSASPKSPGQGVNTIYF
- | - | TRBJ2-7 | TRBV24-1 | TGTGCCACCAGTGCCTGGGACTTTGATTACTACGAGCAGTACTTC | CATSAWDFDYYEQYF
- | TRBD2 | TRBJ2-2 | TRBV5-1 | TGCGCCAGCAGACTAGCGGGGCCGAACACCGGGGAGCTGTTTTTT | CASRLAGPNTGELFF
- | - | TRBJ2-3 | TRBV12-3/TRBV12-4 | TGTGCCAGCAGTTTTTTGTCTCCGGGCGGGGATACGCAGTATTTT | CASSFLSPGGDTQYF
- | - | TRBJ1-4 | TRBV12-3/TRBV12-4 | TGTGCCAGCAGTTCCTATAGGACGTCTAATGAAAAACTGTTTTTT | CASSSYRTSNEKLFF
many | - | TRBJ2-7 | TRBV10-1 | TGCGCCAGCAGTCTTCTTGACAGACCCTCAACATTGCCCTACGAGCAGTACTTC | CASSLLDRPSTLPYEQYF
- | - | TRBJ2-3 | TRBV7-8 | TGTGCCAGCAGCTTACAGCGGACAGCGAGCACAGATACGCAGTATTTT | CASSLQRTASTDTQYF
- | - | TRBJ1-1 | TRBV7-9 | TGTGCCAGCAGCTTAGTTGGGGGACGTGAAGCTTTCTTT | CASSLVGGREAFF
- | - | TRBJ2-3 | TRBV11-1 | TGTGCCAGCAGCCCCTGGGACTGGACTAGCACAGATACGCAGTATTTT | CASSPWDWTSTDTQYF
many | - | TRBJ2-7 | TRBV28 | TGTGCCAGCAGTTACCCCTTGGAGGGAAGAGGCTACGAGCAGTACTTC | CASSYPLEGRGYEQYF
many | TRBD1 | TRBJ1-6 | TRBV6-2/TRBV6-3 | TGTGCCAGCAGACCCGACTACAGGGGCAATTCACCCCTCCACTTT | CASRPDYRGNSPLHF
many | TRBD2 | TRBJ2-1 | TRBV27 | TGTGCCAGCAGCCGCGGGGCTAGCGGGGGAAATGAGCAGTTCTTC | CASSRGASGGNEQFF
- | - | TRBJ1-1 | TRBV12-3/TRBV12-4 | TGTGCCAGCATTTACGGGACGAACACTGAAGCTTTCTTT | CASIYGTNTEAFF
many | - | TRBJ1-2 | TRBV29-1 | TGCAGCGTTAAGAGGAGGAACTATGGCTACACCTTC | CSVKRRNYGYTF
few | - | TRBJ2-2 | TRBV7-4 | TGTGCCAGCAGCTTACAAGTGGCCGGGGAGCTGTTTTTT | CASSLQVAGELFF
few | - | TRBJ2-1 | TRBV12-3/TRBV12-4 | TGTGCCAGCAGTTTTGAGGGGGTAGCCTACAATGAGCAGTTCTTC | CASSFEGVAYNEQFF
many | - | TRBJ1-2 | TRBV28 | TGTGCCAGCAGTCCCTCCCCCCCCTCTGGGGGCAAGGATCAAAACACCTTC | CASSPSPPSGGKDQNTF
many | - | TRBJ1-3 | TRBV29-1 | TGCAGCGCCGACCTATTGACAGGCTCGTTCGGAAACACCATATATTTT | CSADLLTGSFGNTIYF
many | - | TRBJ1-2 | TRBV2 | TGTGCCAGCAGTGAAATGGGGAACTATGGCTACACCTTC | CASSEMGNYGYTF
- | - | TRBJ1-2 | TRBV10-2 | TGCGCCAGCAGTGAAGGTCATACGGCGCAAGGCTACACCTTC | CASSEGHTAQGYTF
- | - | TRBJ2-3 | TRBV24-1 | TGTGCCACCAGTGAATCCGGGAAAGGGACAGATACGCAGTATTTT | CATSESGKGTDTQYF